The clone carrying this T cell receptor (beta chain) was detected a few times. Its antigen is currently unknown. The entry originates in a study of cytomegalovirus exposure and HLA in healthy donors. Background on the study: From 170 million or so T cells, an earlier analysis saw some 120 million unique TCR beta sequences.

Overall study findings and caveats: About 87% or about 30% of the time was how often most TCR beta V segments were productive, according to an earlier analysis.

Primers included in the PCR were 60 Vbeta and 13 Jbeta primers. Sequencing used immunoSEQ multiplex PCR; TCRdb keeps in-frame clones, though not all of them. The sample contains more than 95,000 clones, around 78% of which appear only once. The germline V gene encodes CDR1 LNHDA and CDR2 SQIVND (reference sequence). The CDR3 runs 15 residues. V was clipped by 3 bases and J by 4 bases, with 13 bases between them. The sample comprised PBMCs. The chain recombines TRBV19 with TRBJ2-1; D possibly corresponds to TRBD1 (6 bases). The sequence was collected from a man aged 35-49 years in good health and CMV-seronegative. CDR3 loop: CASSIAAGVYNEQFF. For the CDR3, the DNA is TGTGCCAGTAGTATTGCGGCAGGGGTGTACAATGAGCAGTTCTTC.